This passage covers 23 T cell receptor beta chains from one sample sequenced in a study of CXCR3-negative and CXCR3-positive naive CD8 T cells. Researchers prepared the TRB cDNA libraries using 5' RACE with UMI labels. Each CDR3 protein gets one entry in TCRdb, which reprocessed the 5' RACE reads and gives no DNA. The sample features about 45,000 distinct CDR3 sequences, with 2% to 2.5% in its top ten. Material: naive CXCR3- CD8+ T cells from blood. Noted subset: CD45RO-CCR7+CD27+CD95- naive CD8+ T cells lacking CXCR3 (TNR3-). All receptors come from a human donor in good health. Some clones in this sample may be carry-over from other donors' samples.

The rearrangement joins TRBV28 to TRBJ2-1; without DNA, the TCRdb call of TRBD2 cannot be checked. The CDR3 length is 14 residues. Per germline, CDR1 MDHEN and CDR2 SYDVKM. The CDR3 region is CASSPRGGLNEQFF.

The V and J genes are TRBV28 and TRBJ1-5. CDR3 length equals 12 residues. From germline, CDR1 is MDHEN and CDR2 SYDVKM. CDR3 amino acids: CASSFRNQPQHF.

The V call is TRBV28, the J call TRBJ1-4; the TCRdb call, TRBD1, lacks DNA for checking. This CDR3 is 17 amino acids long. Germline CDR1 reads MDHEN; CDR2 reads SYDVKM. The CDR3 loop reads CASSPRVRMTTNEKLFF.

The rearrangement links TRBV12-3 or TRBV12-4 to TRBJ1-3. CDR3 length: 16 residues. The CDR3 is CASSLLGRNSGNTIYF.

This chain links TRBV12-3 or TRBV12-4 with TRBJ2-1; TCRdb proposes TRBD1, but this gene call is untestable without DNA. This CDR3 has 16 amino acids. The CDR3 is CASRPKDGIGSYEQLF.

The chain combines TRBV9 with TRBJ2-1; lacking DNA, the TRBD2 call made by TCRdb goes unchecked. Germline CDR1 reads SGDLS; CDR2 reads YYNGEE. The CDR3 is made up of 15 amino acids. CDR3 loop: CASSAAGISHNEQFF.

CDR3 amino acids: CASSLGRGNEQFF. V is TRBV28 and J is TRBJ2-1. The CDR3 is made up of 13 amino acids. Germline assignment: CDR1 MDHEN and CDR2 SYDVKM.

The genes are TRBV6-5 and TRBJ2-7. The CDR3 has 15 residues. Per germline, CDR1 MNHEY and CDR2 SVGAGI. This CDR3 reads CASSYSIKGSYEQYF.

This rearrangement joins TRBV6-2 or TRBV6-3 to TRBJ2-7. The CDR3 covers 14 residues. From germline, CDR1 is MNHEY and CDR2 SVGEGT. CDR3 protein: CASSYAGPSFEQYF.

The chain carries TRBV12-3 or TRBV12-4 and TRBJ1-1; the D gene TCRdb calls, TRBD1, cannot be checked with no DNA. CDR3 size: 13 residues. CDR3 sequence reads: CASSFKGGIEAFF.

This chain uses TRBV28 with TRBJ1-5. The CDR3 totals 12 residues. The germline V gene has CDR1 MDHEN and CDR2 SYDVKM. CDR3: CASSPRLGPQHF.

The chain combines TRBV12-3 or TRBV12-4 with TRBJ2-3; there is no DNA to check the TCRdb D call of TRBD2. This CDR3 comprises 12 residues. The CDR3 here is CASRRGGDTQYF.

The V call is TRBV7-6, the J call TRBJ1-1; TCRdb gives TRBD1 as the D gene, but with no DNA this cannot be confirmed. Germline values: CDR1 SGHVS, CDR2 FNYEAQ. This CDR3 spans 15 amino acids. The CDR3 protein is CASSLGSGGYTEAFF.

The chain employs TRBV20-1 and TRBJ2-1; TCRdb names TRBD1, which stays unverified in the absence of DNA. CDR3 length equals 15 residues. Germline V lookup: CDR1 DFQATT, CDR2 SNEGSKA (reference sequence). CDR3 region: CSASPGQGRYNEQFF.

V usage is TRBV28 and J usage is TRBJ2-2. CDR1 and CDR2 (germline): MDHEN, SYDVKM. The CDR3 runs 13 residues. This CDR3 is CATYHTNTGELFF.

This chain links TRBV29-1 with TRBJ1-2; TCRdb returns TRBD1, unconfirmable since there is no DNA. Germline values: CDR1 SQVTM, CDR2 ANQGSEA. This CDR3 contains 12 residues. This CDR3 is CSVMDRVGGYTF. Based on the CDR3 plus reference TRBV29-1 and TRBJ1-2, the full variable domain is SAVISQKPSRDICQRGTSLTIQCQVDSQVTMMFWYRQQPGQSLTLIATANQGSEATYESGFVIDKFPISRPNLTFSTLTVSNMSPEDSSIYLCSVMDRVGGYTFGSGTRLTVV.

The chain joins TRBV28 to TRBJ2-7; as DNA is missing, the TRBD1 call by TCRdb cannot be tested. Germline loops: CDR1 MDHEN, CDR2 SYDVKM. The CDR3 extends over 14 amino acids. The CDR3 reads CASSLWDRRDEQYF.

V usage is TRBV7-2 and J usage is TRBJ2-7; as DNA is missing, the TRBD2 call by TCRdb cannot be tested. The length of the CDR3 is 15 residues. Germline-derived CDR1 and CDR2 are SGHTA and FQGNSA. CDR3 residues: CASSFDGGRASEQYF.

This chain joins TRBV4-2 and TRBJ1-3; lacking DNA, the TRBD1 call made by TCRdb goes unchecked. The germline gives CDR1 LGHNA, CDR2 YNFKEQ. This CDR3 spans 17 amino acids. This chain's CDR3 is CASSQDPIGGTGNTIYF.

The V gene is TRBV28, the J gene TRBJ2-7; TCRdb lists TRBD1, though no DNA is available to test this call. The CDR3 extends over 15 amino acids. The germline V gene has CDR1 MDHEN and CDR2 SYDVKM. The CDR3 loop is CASSLTGTGLYEQYF. Combining the CDR3 with reference TRBV28 and TRBJ2-7 gives the whole variable domain DVKVTQSSRYLVKRTGEKVFLECVQDMDHENMFWYRQDPGLGLRLIYFSYDVKMKEKGDIPEGYSVSREKKERFSLILESASTNQTSMYLCASSLTGTGLYEQYFGPGTRLTVT.

The rearrangement uses TRBV28 and TRBJ2-3; TCRdb proposes TRBD2, but this gene call is untestable without DNA. CDR1 is MDHEN, CDR2 SYDVKM, per germline. The CDR3 is made up of 14 amino acids. CDR3 amino acids: CASGGEDSTDTQYF.

The chain links TRBV4-3 to TRBJ2-1; TCRdb calls TRBD2, which cannot be checked without DNA. CDR3 length: 14 residues. CDR1 LGHNA and CDR2 YSLEER come from the germline V gene. The chain's CDR3 is CASSQDRSGNEQFF.

The chain recombines TRBV29-1 with TRBJ2-1. CDR1 and CDR2 from the germline V gene are SQVTM and ANQGSEA. The length of the CDR3 is 14 residues. This chain's CDR3 is CSVEDVFPGDEQFF.